Following are 10 T cell receptor beta chains from one sample sequenced in a study of T-cell reconstitution after alpha-beta-depleted transplantation in children. Unique molecular identifiers were incorporated when the TCRbeta library was constructed. MiXCR, applied by TCRdb to the PCR reads, yields one record per CDR3 protein. The table has 500,000 to 600,000 distinct CDR3 sequences, less than 35% seen once; the top ten hold 2% to 2.5%. The material sequenced was PBMCs from the stem cell graft donor, taken from the stem cell graft. The receptor source for this set is a human donor who donated a stem cell graft to a child with aplastic anemia.

This clonotype was seen many times. The V and J genes are TRBV29-1 and TRBJ1-1, with D tentatively TRBD1 (5 bases). V dropped 4 bases and J dropped 4 bases, with 16 bases sitting between them. Germline V gene lookup returns CDR1 SQVTM and CDR2 ANQGSEA. The CDR3 length is 14 residues. The CDR3 region has the DNA TGCAGCGTTGGAGTCCGCAGGGAGGTCACTGAAGCTTTCTTT. Its translation: CSVGVRREVTEAFF.

This chain connects TRBV7-6 to TRBJ2-3, with D perhaps TRBD1 (5 bases). There are 17 residues in the CDR3. Germline V gives CDR1 SGHVS, CDR2 FNYEAQ. V lost 5 bases, J lost 2 bases, and 20 bases lay in between. The CDR3, as DNA: TGTGCCAGCAGCCCATCGGTCCAGGGTACAATCACAGATACGCAGTATTTT. This gives the protein CASSPSVQGTITDTQYF.

The rearrangement joins TRBV20-1 to TRBJ1-5; 7 bases fit TRBD1. The germline CDR1 and CDR2 sequences are DFQATT and SNEGSKA (reference sequence). CDR3 size: 13 residues. The V and J ends lost 5 bases and 4 bases, in that order; junction bases with no gene match: 5. CDR3 DNA sequence: TGCAGTGCTCGACAGGGAGGGAATCAGCCCCAGCATTTT. It codes for CSARQGGNQPQHF.

This clonotype turned up a few times. The V and J genes are TRBV5-1 and TRBJ2-1; 12 bases fit TRBD2. J was trimmed by 1 base and V by 1 base; bases with no gene match: 6. This CDR3 spans 18 amino acids. The germline V gene has CDR1 SGHRS and CDR2 YFSETQ. DNA for the CDR3: TGCGCCAGCAGCTTGTCTAGCGGGAGGGCCAGGTCCTACAATGAGCAGTTCTTC. Protein: CASSLSSGRARSYNEQFF.

The chain combines TRBV10-3 with TRBJ2-5; D ambiguous. CDR1 is ENHRY, CDR2 SYGVKD, per germline. V was pared by 3 bases and J by 3 bases, with 14 bases between. The CDR3 has 15 amino acids. The DNA for the CDR3 is TGTGCCATCAGTGATAGGAAGAATTCTAAAGAGACCCAGTACTTC. Its translation: CAISDRKNSKETQYF.

The J gene is TRBJ2-2, the V gene TRBV29-1; the match to TRBD2 covers 8 bases. J gave up 6 bases and V 4 bases, and 4 bases lay outside the gene matches. This CDR3 has 13 residues. Germline loops: CDR1 SQVTM, CDR2 ANQGSEA. DNA of the CDR3: TGCAGCGTTGTGACTAGCGACCCCGGGGAGCTGTTTTTT. Protein: CSVVTSDPGELFF.

This sequence joins TRBV6-2 or TRBV6-3 and TRBJ2-7, with 11 bases matching TRBD2. Germline V gene data show CDR1 as MNHEY and CDR2 as SVGEGT. The V gene end was trimmed by 4 bases and the J gene end by 2 bases; junction bases not matched to a gene: 4. The CDR3 runs 15 residues. CDR3 sequence reads: CASSSLAGVPYEQYV. DNA for the CDR3: TGTGCCAGCAGTTCACTAGCGGGAGTCCCCTACGAGCAGTACGTC.

The gene calls are TRBV12-3 or TRBV12-4 and TRBJ1-1, with D uncertain. V was clipped by 7 bases and J by 11 bases, with 17 bases between them. This CDR3 has 12 residues. The chain's CDR3 is CASTHPTGAAFF. The CDR3 DNA is TGTGCCAGCACCCATCCGACGGGAGCGGCTTTCTTT.

J is TRBJ2-1 and V is TRBV4-2, with 9 bases matching TRBD1. Germline V gene data show CDR1 as LGHNA and CDR2 as YNFKEQ. The V segment lost 4 bases and the J segment 2 bases; nucleotides outside the gene matches: 15. The CDR3 sequence is 19 residues long. The chain's CDR3 is CASSLLPRIRQGAYNEQFF. As DNA, the CDR3 is TGTGCCAGCAGCCTCCTACCCAGAATTAGACAGGGGGCCTACAATGAGCAGTTCTTC.

The gene calls are TRBV28 and TRBJ2-5, with D possibly matching TRBD1 (5 bases). Trimming took off 4 bases at V and 4 bases at J, with 10 bases between the two ends. Per the germline V gene, CDR1 is MDHEN and CDR2 is SYDVKM. The CDR3 runs to 13 residues. The CDR3 loop reads CASSSGQSETQYF. The CDR3 nucleotides are TGTGCCAGCAGTTCAGGACAATCAGAGACCCAGTACTTC.